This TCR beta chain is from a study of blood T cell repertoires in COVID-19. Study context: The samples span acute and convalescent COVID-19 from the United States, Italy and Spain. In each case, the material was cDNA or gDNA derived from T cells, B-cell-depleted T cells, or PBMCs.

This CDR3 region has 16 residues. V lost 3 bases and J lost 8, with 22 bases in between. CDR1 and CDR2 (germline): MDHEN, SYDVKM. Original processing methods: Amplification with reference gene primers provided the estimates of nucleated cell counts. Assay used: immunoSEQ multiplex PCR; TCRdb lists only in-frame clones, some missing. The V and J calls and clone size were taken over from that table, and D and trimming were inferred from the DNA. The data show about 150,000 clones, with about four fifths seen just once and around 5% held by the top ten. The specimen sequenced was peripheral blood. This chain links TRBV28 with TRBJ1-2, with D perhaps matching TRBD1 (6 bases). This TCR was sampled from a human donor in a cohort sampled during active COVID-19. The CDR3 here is CASSFRSNRVGKGYTF. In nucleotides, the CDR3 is TGTGCCAGCAGTTTTCGGTCTAACAGGGTCGGGAAGGGCTACACCTTC.